A single sample is the source of the 18 T cell receptor beta chains below, sequenced in a study of blood T cells in healthy people across ages. A second PCR, run for about 7 to 12 cycles, used a sample-barcoded 5' primer plus a J-beta primer mix. TCRdb reprocessed the 5' RACE reads via MiXCR and lists one record per CDR3 protein. The data contain more than 1,000,000 distinct CDR3 sequences, less than 25% of them singletons. This same sample was also taken into another study, of T cells of mothers and their children.

Specimen: blood. The receptors come from a girl aged 2-10 years in good health.

The rearrangement links TRBV7-3 to TRBJ2-1; a weak D match, TRBD2 (5 bases). Germline V lookup: CDR1 SGHTA, CDR2 FQGTGA. V was trimmed by 5 bases and J by 10 bases, leaving 15 bases between them. CDR3 length equals 13 residues. The DNA for the CDR3 is TGTGCCAGCAGCCCTTTTGAGCGCGGGGAGCAGTTCTTC. It specifies CASSPFERGEQFF.

The V call is TRBV12-3 or TRBV12-4, the J call TRBJ1-4; the D gene is possibly TRBD1 (5 bases). Trimming removed 11 bases from V and 6 bases from J, with 16 bases in between. The CDR3 extends over 13 amino acids. The CDR3 nucleotides are TGTGCCGACACGGGGGGGAACGATGAAAAACTGTTTTTT. Its translation: CADTGGNDEKLFF.

The chain combines TRBV29-1 with TRBJ1-2; tentatively, D is TRBD1 (5 bases). Germline CDR1 is SQVTM and CDR2 is ANQGSEA. This CDR3 has 14 amino acids. V lost 3 bases, J lost 3 bases, and 14 bases lay in between. CDR3: CSVEDQGVDYGYTF. CDR3 coding DNA: TGCAGCGTTGAGGACCAAGGGGTAGACTATGGCTACACCTTC.

In its sample, this clonotype was seen a few times. The chain links TRBV27 to TRBJ2-1, with 10 nucleotides matching TRBD2. The V gene's germline CDR1 is MNHEY and CDR2 SMNVEV (reference sequence). The CDR3 spans 15 residues. J lost 5 bases, V lost 8 bases, and 9 bases had no gene match. CDR3 residues: CASGTGTSVNNEQFF. Here the CDR3 DNA reads TGTGCCAGCGGTACCGGGACTAGCGTGAACAATGAGCAGTTCTTC.

The V and J genes are TRBV11-2 and TRBJ2-5; D not certain. Near its end, the DNA agrees better with TRBJ2-7, so the J call may be wrong. Germline V gene sequence: CDR1 SGHAT, CDR2 FQNNGV. This CDR3 region has 11 residues. CDR3 region: CASSRESEQYF. The CDR3 DNA sequence: TGTGCCAGCAGCAGGGAAAGCGAGCAGTACTTC.

This chain uses TRBV4-1 with TRBJ2-7, with TRBD1 identical over 10 bases. The junction had 13 bases not matched to a gene; V was cut back by 1 base and J by 7 bases. Per germline, CDR1 MGHRA and CDR2 YSYEKL. CDR3 length equals 17 residues. CDR3 sequence reads: CASSQGTDGTGAQEQYF. In DNA, the CDR3 is TGCGCCAGCAGCCAAGGAACCGACGGGACAGGGGCCCAGGAGCAGTACTTC.

The genes are TRBV28 and TRBJ2-5; 10 nucleotides align to TRBD1. Trimming removed 8 bases from V and 5 bases from J; junction bases left unmatched: 8. This CDR3 spans 14 amino acids. The germline V gene encodes CDR1 MDHEN and CDR2 SYDVKM. Here the CDR3 DNA reads TGTGCCAGCGGGCAGACAGGGGGCTTGGAGACCCAGTACTTC. This encodes CASGQTGGLETQYF.

This clonotype occurred a few times. This sequence joins TRBV11-2 and TRBJ1-4; D is unresolved. This CDR3 region has 19 residues. Per germline, CDR1 SGHAT and CDR2 FQNNGV. V lost 5 bases to trimming and J lost 0 bases, with 22 bases between them. The CDR3 nucleotides read TGTGCCAGCAGCCCCCTCGGCCCTCTTGACACCACAACTAATGAAAAACTGTTTTTT. Amino acid sequence: CASSPLGPLDTTTNEKLFF.

The chain recombines TRBV3-1 with TRBJ1-2; D ambiguous. Trimming removed 3 bases from V and 5 bases from J, with 13 bases in between. The CDR3 contains 14 residues. Germline-derived CDR1 and CDR2 are LGHDT and YNNKEL (reference sequence). CDR3 sequence: CASSHTDHLYGYTF. The CDR3, as DNA: TGTGCCAGCAGCCACACCGACCATCTATATGGCTACACCTTC.

This rearrangement joins TRBV3-1 to TRBJ2-1; TRBD1 or TRBD2 may be the D gene (6 bases each). V was clipped by 3 bases and J by 4 bases, with 13 bases between them. CDR3 length: 15 residues. Germline CDR1 LGHDT, CDR2 YNNKEL (reference sequence). The chain's CDR3 is CASSQERRGYNEQFF. Here the CDR3 DNA reads TGTGCCAGCAGCCAGGAGCGGAGGGGGTACAATGAGCAGTTCTTC.

This clonotype has more than one count but fewer than ten. The rearrangement links TRBV7-3 to TRBJ2-3; 7 nucleotides line up with TRBD1. Trimming cost V 5 bases and J 4 bases; bases outside gene matches: 9. Germline-derived CDR1 and CDR2 are SGHTA and FQGTGA. This CDR3 has 15 residues. The CDR3 bases are TGTGCCAGCAGCCTGAGTAGGGGGCGAGCAGATACGCAGTATTTT. This gives the protein CASSLSRGRADTQYF.

This clonotype was counted only a few times. This chain links TRBV7-9 with TRBJ1-1, with D possibly matching TRBD1 (6 bases). Trimming removed 5 bases at V and 9 bases at J, with 10 bases between. The CDR3 extends over 11 amino acids. Germline values: CDR1 SEHNR, CDR2 FQNEAQ (reference sequence). CDR3 in amino acids: CASSLGQQAFF. The CDR3 DNA reads as TGTGCCAGCAGCCTTGGACAGCAAGCTTTCTTT.

This clonotype came up a few times. The chain joins TRBV15 to TRBJ1-5; TRBD1 matches at 7 bases. CDR1 and CDR2 from the germline V gene are LNHNV and YYDKDF (reference sequence). The CDR3 has 16 amino acids. Unmatched junction bases numbered 12, after V lost 3 bases and J lost 7 bases. The DNA of the CDR3 is TGTGCCACCAGCAGGGTCCGAGACAGGGTGGAACAGCCCCAGCATTTT. Its protein product is CATSRVRDRVEQPQHF.

The V gene is TRBV5-1, the J gene TRBJ1-4; TRBD1 is a possible D gene (6 bases). CDR1 is SGHRS, CDR2 YFSETQ, per germline. With 6 bases removed from V and 0 bases from J, the gap between germline ends came to 12 bases. This CDR3 comprises 15 residues. This chain's CDR3 is CASNKEGATNEKLFF. CDR3 sequence (DNA): TGCGCCAGCAACAAAGAGGGGGCAACTAATGAAAAACTGTTTTTT. The full variable domain, its missing parts supplied by reference TRBV5-1 and TRBJ1-4, is KAGVTQTPRYLIKTRGQQVTLSCSPISGHRSVSWYQQTPGQGLQFLFEYFSETQRNKGNFPGRFSGRQFSNSRSEMNVSTLELGDSALYLCASNKEGATNEKLFFGSGTQLSVL.

This clonotype showed up just a few times. This sequence joins TRBV5-6 and TRBJ2-2; D gene uncertain. This CDR3 spans 16 amino acids. The V end was cut by 1 base, the J end by 5 bases, with 15 bases between. CDR1 and CDR2 from the germline V gene are SGHDT and YYEEEE. The CDR3: CASSLIGMDGTGELFF. DNA for the CDR3: TGTGCCAGCAGCTTGATTGGCATGGATGGGACCGGGGAGCTGTTTTTT. The full variable domain, its missing parts supplied by reference TRBV5-6 and TRBJ2-2, is DAGVTQSPTHLIKTRGQQVTLRCSPKSGHDTVSWYQQALGQGPQFIFQYYEEEERQRGNFPDRFSGHQFPNYSSELNVNALLLGDSALYLCASSLIGMDGTGELFFGEGSRLTVL.

The CDR3, as DNA: TGTGCCATCAGTGTAATAGAAGGACTAGCGGTGTACAATGAGCAGTTCTTC. Protein: CAISVIEGLAVYNEQFF. The chain uses TRBV10-3 and TRBJ2-1; 10 positions match TRBD2. Trimming at V came to 4 bases and at J to 4 bases, leaving 10 bases not matched to a gene. The CDR3 runs 17 residues. Germline CDR1 reads ENHRY; CDR2 reads SYGVKD.

This clonotype was seen a few times. In DNA form, the CDR3 reads TGCAGTGCTAGTGCGGACAGGGGACTCACCCAAGAGACCCAGTACTTC. Translation: CSASADRGLTQETQYF. This chain joins TRBV20-1 and TRBJ2-5; TRBD1 aligns across 9 bases. The V gene's germline CDR1 is DFQATT and CDR2 SNEGSKA (reference sequence). This CDR3 comprises 16 residues. V shed 3 bases, J shed 1 base, and the junction held 9 bases outside the gene matches.

This clonotype was picked up a small number of times. V usage is TRBV20-1 and J usage is TRBJ2-5; 12 nucleotides align to TRBD2. The closer fit of TRBJ2-7 to the DNA end suggests the J call may be wrong. Germline V CDR1 and CDR2: DFQATT, SNEGSKA (reference sequence). The CDR3 covers 16 residues. The CDR3 is CSARTLGLAGIYEQYF. The CDR3 DNA is TGCAGTGCTAGAACCCTCGGACTAGCGGGAATCTACGAGCAGTACTTC.